The rows below give T cell receptor beta chains drawn from one sample of a study of blood T cell repertoires in COVID-19. Clones were sequenced by immunoSEQ multiplex PCR, and TCRdb holds only the in-frame ones, with some missing. Altogether about 28,000 clones are present, 93% being singletons, with the ten largest covering 0.65% to 0.95%. Sequenced input: peripheral blood. Every receptor here comes from a woman in her 70s with COVID-19, enrolled during active disease. CDR3s include the opening cysteine and the closing phenylalanine or tryptophan. A D gene is named only where the DNA matches it firmly. The listing skips clone size in some rows; elsewhere it reads once, few, many or a size class.

>TRBD2|.|TRBV6-2/TRBV6-3|TRBJ2-7
CASSYGGDSYEQYF
TGTGCCAGCAGTTACGGGGGGGACTCCTACGAGCAGTACTTC
>.|.|TRBV24-1|TRBJ2-3
CATSDSSPQSEPTDTQYF
TGTGCCACCAGTGATTCATCTCCACAATCTGAACCCACAGATACGCAGTATTTT
>TRBD1|.|TRBV9|TRBJ1-3
CASSVAPQGAGNTIYF
TGTGCCAGCAGCGTAGCTCCACAGGGGGCCGGAAACACCATATATTTT
>.|.|TRBV5-1|TRBJ1-3
CASSGGNSGNTIYF
TGCGCCAGCAGCGGGGGCAACTCTGGAAACACCATATATTTT
>TRBD2|.|TRBV5-1|TRBJ2-3
CASSRGRLAGAVGTDTQYF
TGCGCCAGCAGTCGCGGGCGACTAGCGGGAGCAGTGGGCACAGATACGCAGTATTTT
>TRBD1|.|TRBV2|TRBJ2-5
CASSVGQGRETQYF
TGTGCCAGCAGTGTTGGACAGGGCCGGGAGACCCAGTACTTC
>.|.|TRBV4-1|TRBJ2-3
CASSQEGLYTDTQYF
TGCGCCAGCAGCCAAGAGGGACTTTACACAGATACGCAGTATTTT
>.|.|TRBV21-1|TRBJ2-1
CASIGGAQPPQSSREQYNEQFF
TGTGCCAGCATAGGCGGGGCCCAACCGCCCCAGTCGTCCCGCGAACAGTACAATGAGCAGTTCTTC
>.|once|TRBV20-1|TRBJ1-5
CSASRGQNNQPQHF
TGCAGTGCTAGTAGGGGCCAGAACAATCAGCCCCAGCATTTT
>TRBD1|.|TRBV19|TRBJ1-6
CASRRRDRSSPLHF
TGTGCCAGTAGGCGAAGGGACAGGTCTTCACCCCTCCACTTT
>.|.|TRBV27|TRBJ2-3
CASSLRGRGDTQYF
TGTGCCAGCAGTTTAAGGGGGAGGGGTGATACGCAGTATTTT
>.|.|TRBV5-4|TRBJ1-6
CATRSSYNSPLHF
TGTGCCACTAGGAGCTCCTATAATTCACCCCTCCACTTT
>.|.|TRBV25-1|TRBJ2-1
CASSSLPGNEQFF
TGTGCCAGCAGTTCACTCCCGGGCAATGAGCAGTTCTTC
>.|.|TRBV28|TRBJ2-1
CASRTEQGDSMYEQFF
TGTGCCAGCAGAACAGAACAGGGAGACTCTATGTATGAGCAGTTCTTC
>TRBD2|.|TRBV11-3|TRBJ2-1
CASSSRLAGASGAYNEQFF
TGTGCCAGCAGCTCAAGACTAGCGGGAGCCAGTGGGGCCTACAATGAGCAGTTCTTC
>TRBD1|.|TRBV6-6|TRBJ1-2
CASSPGTGGDGYTF
TGTGCCAGCAGCCCCGGGACAGGGGGTGATGGCTACACCTTC
>TRBD2|.|TRBV7-2|TRBJ2-7
CASSLGGRAVYEQYF
TGTGCCAGCAGCTTGGGGGGGAGGGCGGTCTACGAGCAGTACTTC
>.|.|TRBV24-1|TRBJ1-1
CATEGGANTEAFF
TGTGCCACCGAGGGGGGGGCGAACACTGAAGCTTTCTTT
>TRBD2|once|TRBV19|TRBJ2-3
CASSGGLAGYTDTQYF
TGTGCCAGTAGTGGGGGACTAGCGGGTTACACAGATACGCAGTATTTT
>.|.|TRBV24-1|TRBJ2-7
CATSDSASFLNEQYF
TGTGCCACCAGTGATTCGGCTAGCTTCCTGAACGAGCAGTACTTC
>.|once|TRBV28|TRBJ1-2
CASSSPAGANYGYTF
TGTGCCAGCAGTTCCCCCGCGGGGGCCAACTATGGCTACACCTTC
>.|few|TRBV7-3|TRBJ1-6
CASSLDSINSPLHF
TGTGCCAGCAGCCTTGACAGCATTAATTCACCCCTCCACTTT
>.|.|TRBV7-8|TRBJ1-1
CASSNRVTSLMNTEAFF
TGTGCCAGCAGCAACAGGGTTACCTCCTTAATGAACACTGAAGCTTTCTTT
>TRBD1|.|TRBV19|TRBJ2-1
CASSKDRGSGDEQFF
TGTGCCAGTAGTAAGGACAGGGGATCGGGGGATGAGCAGTTCTTC
>TRBD1|once|TRBV25-1|TRBJ1-6
CASSESGGLGSPLHF
TGTGCCAGCAGTGAATCAGGGGGGCTGGGGTCACCCCTCCACTTT
>TRBD2|.|TRBV6-2/TRBV6-3|TRBJ2-3
CASSYGTAGTDTQYF
TGTGCCAGCAGTTACGGAACAGCGGGAACAGATACGCAGTATTTT
>.|once|TRBV7-2|TRBJ1-2
CASSSQLSYGYTF
TGTGCCAGCAGCTCGCAATTGAGCTATGGCTACACCTTC
>TRBD2|.|TRBV6-1|TRBJ2-1
CASSDSGTSGIGEQFF
TGTGCCAGCAGTGATTCCGGGACTAGCGGGATCGGAGAGCAGTTCTTC
>.|.|TRBV18|TRBJ2-2
CASSNRDNAGELFF
TGTGCCAGCTCAAACAGGGACAACGCCGGGGAGCTGTTTTTT
>.|.|TRBV6-5|TRBJ1-1
CASSYAAKNTEAFF
TGTGCCAGCAGTTACGCGGCCAAGAACACTGAAGCTTTCTTT
>.|.|TRBV11-3|TRBJ1-2
CASPGEGSTPYGYTF
TGTGCCAGCCCCGGGGAAGGGTCCACCCCCTATGGCTACACCTTC
>.|.|TRBV12-5|TRBJ1-1
CASGRGTSNTEAFF
TGTGCTAGTGGTCGAGGGACATCTAACACTGAAGCTTTCTTT
>.|once|TRBV10-3|TRBJ2-7
CAISVRPDSEQYF
TGTGCCATCAGTGTGAGGCCAGACAGCGAGCAGTACTTC
>.|.|TRBV28|TRBJ1-2
CASRDSLNYGYTF
TGTGCCAGCAGGGACAGCCTTAACTATGGCTACACCTTC
>.|.|TRBV2|TRBJ1-3
CASSDMGLTGNTIYF
TGTGCCAGCAGTGATATGGGGCTAACTGGAAACACCATATATTTT
>.|.|TRBV9|TRBJ1-1
CASRGAGREAFF
TGTGCCAGCAGGGGGGCGGGCCGTGAAGCTTTCTTT
>TRBD1|.|TRBV29-1|TRBJ2-1
CSLVTGTGKNEQFF
TGCAGCCTTGTAACGGGGACAGGGAAAAATGAGCAGTTCTTC
>.|.|TRBV27|TRBJ2-1
CASSLQGHLYNEQFF
TGTGCCAGCAGTTTACAGGGCCACCTCTACAATGAGCAGTTCTTC
>TRBD1|.|TRBV19|TRBJ1-2
CASSTTGTGRYGYTF
TGTGCCAGTAGTACAACCGGGACAGGGCGCTATGGCTACACCTTC
>.|.|TRBV20-1|TRBJ1-5
CSASSGDNQPQHF
TGCAGTGCTAGTTCGGGGGATAATCAGCCCCAGCATTTT
>.|few|TRBV12-3/TRBV12-4|TRBJ1-5
CASTREGQPQHF
TGTGCCAGCACCCGGGAGGGACAGCCCCAGCATTTT
>.|.|TRBV10-3|TRBJ1-2
CAISDRGFDGYTF
TGTGCCATCAGTGACCGGGGTTTCGATGGCTACACCTTC
>.|.|TRBV4-3|TRBJ2-3
CASSQDMGSTDTQYF
TGCGCCAGCAGCCAAGATATGGGCAGCACAGATACGCAGTATTTT
>.|.|TRBV7-9|TRBJ1-4
CASSLDTNEKLFF
TGTGCCAGCAGCTTGGACACAAATGAAAAACTGTTTTTT
>TRBD1|.|TRBV19|TRBJ1-6
CASTPDRGSPLHF
TGTGCCAGTACTCCTGACAGGGGTTCACCCCTCCACTTT
>TRBD1|few|TRBV19|TRBJ2-7
CASSLGQGFPYEQYF
TGTGCCAGTAGCCTAGGACAGGGTTTCCCCTACGAGCAGTACTTC
>.|.|TRBV2|TRBJ1-1
CASNYKGDTEAFF
TGTGCCAGCAATTACAAGGGGGACACTGAAGCTTTCTTT
>TRBD1|.|TRBV3-1/TRBV3-2|TRBJ2-5
CASRPSRDRGRETQYF
TGTGCCAGCAGACCAAGTAGGGACAGGGGTAGAGAGACCCAGTACTTC
>TRBD2|.|TRBV5-1|TRBJ2-3
CASRPAGGSTDTQYF
TGCGCCAGCAGGCCTGCGGGAGGGAGCACAGATACGCAGTATTTT
>.|.|TRBV19|TRBJ1-2
CASSMMSGETAIYGYTF
TGTGCCAGTAGTATGATGAGCGGAGAGACCGCAATTTATGGCTACACCTTC
>TRBD1|few|TRBV6-4|TRBJ2-2
CASSRDRGSGELFF
TGTGCCAGCAGCCGGGACAGGGGGTCCGGGGAGCTGTTTTTT
>.|.|TRBV29-1|TRBJ1-2
CSVVRSDVDYNYGYTF
TGCAGCGTTGTTCGGTCCGACGTGGACTATAACTATGGCTACACCTTC
>.|.|TRBV5-4|TRBJ1-6
CASSLEEATNSPLHF
TGTGCCAGCAGCTTGGAGGAGGCGACGAATTCACCCCTCCACTTT
>.|once|TRBV7-9|TRBJ1-2
CASSSQGDYGYTF
TGTGCCAGCAGCTCACAGGGCGACTATGGCTACACCTTC
>TRBD1|.|TRBV18|TRBJ2-5
CASSLGQGQETQYF
TGTGCCAGCTCACTCGGACAGGGGCAAGAGACCCAGTACTTC
>.|.|TRBV5-1|TRBJ1-2
CASSLNQGPNYGYTF
TGCGCCAGCAGCTTGAATCAGGGTCCGAACTATGGCTACACCTTC
>.|.|TRBV6-2/TRBV6-3|TRBJ1-2
CASSYAGPAASGYTF
TGTGCCAGCAGTTACGCCGGCCCGGCGGCTAGTGGCTACACCTTC
>.|once|TRBV28|TRBJ2-7
CASSFLRGSYEQYF
TGTGCCAGCAGTTTTTTGCGGGGCTCCTACGAGCAGTACTTC
>.|.|TRBV9|TRBJ2-1
CASSARLVARDNEQFF
TGTGCCAGCAGCGCAAGACTAGTAGCAAGGGACAATGAGCAGTTCTTC
>.|.|TRBV24-1|TRBJ1-2
CATSDFTGNYGYTF
TGTGCCACCAGTGATTTTACAGGGAACTATGGCTACACCTTC